One TCR beta chain is described in this entry. V gave up 7 bases and J gave up 8 bases, with 14 bases separating them. CDR1 and CDR2 (germline): MNHEY, SVGAGI. The CDR3 loop spans 12 amino acids. This entry belongs to a study of technical replicates of blood from a handful of donors. The repertoire was sequenced with immunoSEQ multiplex PCR; TCRdb's copy has only in-frame clones and lacks some. The table records tens of thousands of clones, around nine tenths of them present only once. The chain links TRBV6-5 to TRBJ1-2, with a weak D call TRBD1 (6 bases). The sequence came from a human donor in good health. What was sequenced was T cells isolated from PBMCs. The CDR3 protein is CASTRGGRGYTF. CDR3 coding DNA: TGTGCCAGCACCCGGGGGGGGCGGGGCTACACCTTC.